This TCR beta chain was sequenced in a study of regulatory T cells in long-lasting Graves disease. CDR3 size: 14 residues. Germline V gene lookup returns CDR1 MGHDK and CDR2 SYGVNS. Stated time point: persistent/refractory GD, antithyroid drugs over 5 years with positive TRAb. After RNA was extracted from PBMCs, the TCR library was made from it. iRepertoire HTBI primers and Arm-PCR of CDR3 regions built TCR beta libraries. TCRdb re-called the multiplex PCR reads with MiXCR, one entry per CDR3 protein. The table includes about 470,000 distinct CDR3 sequences, around 20% detected once. This clonotype was seen just once. Compared with germline, one end of the junction differs, possibly owing to a read error.

The chain has TRBV25-1 and TRBJ2-2; the D gene is possibly TRBD2 (5 bases). The sequencing used peripheral blood mononuclear cells (PBMCs), collected when the disease was refractory, from a patient treated with antithyroid drugs. This TCR came from a female donor with Graves disease. The CDR3 is CASSVHGATGELSF. The CDR3 bases are TGTGCCAGCAGTGTCCACGGAGCCACCGGGGAGCTGTCTTTT.